What follows are 9 T cell receptor beta chains derived from one specimen sequenced in a study of Graves' ophthalmopathy and Graves' hyperthyroidism. Amplifying from RNA transcripts, the study obtained TCR beta CDR3 regions. After a first-round RT-PCR with HTBI primers, a second-round multiplex PCR was run. TCRdb analysed the multiplex PCR reads with MiXCR anew, one entry per CDR3 protein. The profile shows 1 million to 1.3 million distinct CDR3 sequences, less than 45% of them singletons. Sequenced sample: peripheral blood or thyroid tissue (not recorded which). These receptors all stem from an adult man with Graves' hyperthyroidism.

The sample holds many counts of this clonotype. The chain uses TRBV12-3 or TRBV12-4 and TRBJ1-5; no clear D gene. The CDR3 length is 14 residues. The V end lost 4 bases, the J end lost 5 bases, and 12 bases lay between the germline ends. CDR3 region: CASSSHQADQPQHF. The CDR3 DNA reads as TGTGCCAGCAGTTCCCATCAAGCGGATCAGCCCCAGCATTTT.

This clonotype appeared a few times. A read error is possible here, since a much larger clone lies one base away. The V gene is TRBV6-5, the J gene TRBJ1-1; D gene ambiguous. Trimming shortened V by 7 bases and J by 1 base, and 7 bases separated the two germline ends. This CDR3 spans 12 amino acids. In germline, CDR1 is MNHEY, CDR2 SVGAGI. CDR3 DNA sequence: TGTGCCAGCACAGAGTGGAACACTGAAGCTTTCTTT. The encoded protein is CASTEWNTEAFF.

The CDR3 here is CASSILNLAGANVLTF. In nucleotides, the CDR3 is TGTGCCAGTAGTATACTAAATCTTGCCGGGGCCAACGTCCTGACTTTC. The chain joins TRBV19 to TRBJ2-6; D ambiguous. The CDR3 covers 16 residues. V was shortened by 2 bases and J by 4 bases, with 12 bases between the two germline ends. The germline V gene encodes CDR1 LNHDA and CDR2 SQIVND (reference sequence).

This clonotype was recorded a few times. This chain connects TRBV5-6 to TRBJ2-7; the D gene is possibly TRBD1 (5 bases). This CDR3 comprises 15 residues. V was pared by 1 base and J by 2 bases, with 13 bases between. The germline V gene encodes CDR1 SGHDT and CDR2 YYEEEE. The CDR3 DNA is TGTGCCAGCAGCTTGCTCACAGGTCCAGCCTACGAGCAGTACTTC. Its translation: CASSLLTGPAYEQYF.

The V and J genes are TRBV7-2 and TRBJ1-5; D gene uncertain. This CDR3 comprises 13 residues. Germline-derived CDR1 and CDR2 are SGHTA and FQGNSA. Trimming took off 6 bases at V and 7 bases at J, with 13 bases between the two ends. The CDR3 protein is CASSIRSEQPQHF. For the CDR3, the DNA is TGTGCCAGCAGTATCAGGTCAGAACAGCCCCAGCATTTT.

This clonotype came up a few times. A much larger clonotype is one base distant, so this may be a read error. The V gene is TRBV29-1, the J gene TRBJ2-7, with unresolved D. Trimming took off 7 bases at V and 5 bases at J, with 27 bases between the two ends. The V gene's germline CDR1 is SQVTM and CDR2 ANQGSEA. CDR3 length: 16 amino acids. This chain's CDR3 is CSAVLPELPLSHEQYF. CDR3 DNA sequence: TGCAGCGCCGTACTACCCGAACTACCCCTTTCCCACGAGCAGTACTTC.

Turning to this clonotype: Relative to the germline gene, one junction end is altered; a read error may explain this. V gene TRBV7-9 combines with J gene TRBJ2-2, with D perhaps matching TRBD1 (6 bases). The CDR3 contains 17 residues. Germline V gene lookup returns CDR1 SEHNR and CDR2 FQNEAQ (reference sequence). The CDR3 DNA sequence: TGCGCCAGCAGCTCCGGCTCGGGACATCCGAACACCGGGGAGCTGTTTTTT. This encodes CASSSGSGHPNTGELFF.

The chain joins TRBV28 to TRBJ2-2; D not certain. CDR1 MDHEN and CDR2 SYDVKM come from the germline V gene. The germline V and J ends were trimmed by 5 bases and 0 bases, with 13 bases remaining between them. The CDR3 loop spans 16 amino acids. The CDR3 DNA reads as TGTGCCAGCAGTGTAGTGGACCCATCGAACACCGGGGAGCTGTTTTTT. It yields the protein CASSVVDPSNTGELFF.

The chain links TRBV2 to TRBJ2-7; 8 bases match TRBD1. V shed 6 bases, J shed 3 bases, and the junction held 10 bases outside the gene matches. CDR3 size: 15 residues. Per germline, CDR1 SNHLY and CDR2 FYNNEI. CDR3 DNA: TGTGCCAGCAGCCTGCCGGGACAGGAAGACTACGAGCAGTACTTC. It encodes CASSLPGQEDYEQYF.